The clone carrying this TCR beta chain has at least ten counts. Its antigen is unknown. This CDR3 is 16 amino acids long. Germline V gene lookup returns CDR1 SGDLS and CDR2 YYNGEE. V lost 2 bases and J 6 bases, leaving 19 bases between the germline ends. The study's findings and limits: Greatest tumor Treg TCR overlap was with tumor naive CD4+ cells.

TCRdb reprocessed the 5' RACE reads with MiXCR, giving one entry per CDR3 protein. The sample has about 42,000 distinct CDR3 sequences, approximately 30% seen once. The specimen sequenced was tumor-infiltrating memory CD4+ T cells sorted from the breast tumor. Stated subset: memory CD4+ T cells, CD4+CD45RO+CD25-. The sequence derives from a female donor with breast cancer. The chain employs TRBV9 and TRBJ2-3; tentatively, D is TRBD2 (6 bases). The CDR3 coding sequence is TGTGCCAGCAGCGTTCGATCGGGACTGCCCCGGGATACGCAGTATTTT. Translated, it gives CASSVRSGLPRDTQYF.